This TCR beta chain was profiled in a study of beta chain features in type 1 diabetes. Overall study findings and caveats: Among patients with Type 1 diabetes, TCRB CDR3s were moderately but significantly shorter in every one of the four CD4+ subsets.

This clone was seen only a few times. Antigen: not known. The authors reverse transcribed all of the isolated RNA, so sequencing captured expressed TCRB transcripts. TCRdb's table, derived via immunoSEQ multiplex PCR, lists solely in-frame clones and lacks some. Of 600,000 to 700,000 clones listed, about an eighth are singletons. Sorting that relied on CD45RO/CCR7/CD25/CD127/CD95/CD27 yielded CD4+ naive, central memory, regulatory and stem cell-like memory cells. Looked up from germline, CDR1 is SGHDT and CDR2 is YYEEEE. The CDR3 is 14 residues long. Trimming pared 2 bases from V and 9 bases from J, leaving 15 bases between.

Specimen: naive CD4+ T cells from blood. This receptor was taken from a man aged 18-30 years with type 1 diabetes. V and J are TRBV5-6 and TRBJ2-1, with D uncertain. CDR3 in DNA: TGTGCCAGCAGCTTCCTGAACGGAGACCCTGAGCAGTTCTTC. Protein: CASSFLNGDPEQFF.